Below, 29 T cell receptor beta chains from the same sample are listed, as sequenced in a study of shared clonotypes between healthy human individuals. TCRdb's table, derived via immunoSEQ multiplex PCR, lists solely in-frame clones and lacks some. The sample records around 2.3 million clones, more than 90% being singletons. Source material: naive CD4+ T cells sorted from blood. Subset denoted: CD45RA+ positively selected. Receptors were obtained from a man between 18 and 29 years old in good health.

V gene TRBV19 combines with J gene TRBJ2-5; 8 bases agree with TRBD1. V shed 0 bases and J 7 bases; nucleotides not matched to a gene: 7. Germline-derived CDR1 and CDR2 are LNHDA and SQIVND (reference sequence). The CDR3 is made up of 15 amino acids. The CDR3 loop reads CASSIEPTGVGTQYF. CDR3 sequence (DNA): TGTGCCAGTAGTATAGAGCCGACAGGGGTCGGGACCCAGTACTTC. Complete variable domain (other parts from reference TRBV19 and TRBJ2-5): DGGITQSPKYLFRKEGQNVTLSCEQNLNHDAMYWYRQDPGQGLRLIYYSQIVNDFQKGDIAEGYSVSREKKESFPLTVTSAQKNPTAFYLCASSIEPTGVGTQYFGPGTRLLVL.

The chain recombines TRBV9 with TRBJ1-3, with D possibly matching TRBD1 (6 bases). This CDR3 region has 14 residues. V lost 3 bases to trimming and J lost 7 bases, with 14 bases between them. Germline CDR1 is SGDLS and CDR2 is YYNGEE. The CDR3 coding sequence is TGTGCCAGCAGCGCCCCCGGGACATCTAACACCATATATTTT. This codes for CASSAPGTSNTIYF.

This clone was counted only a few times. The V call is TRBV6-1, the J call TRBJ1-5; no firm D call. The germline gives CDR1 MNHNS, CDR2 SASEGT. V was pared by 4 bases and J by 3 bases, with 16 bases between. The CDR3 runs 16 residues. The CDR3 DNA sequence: TGTGCCAGCAGTGTTGAAGGGTTATTTGCCAATCAGCCCCAGCATTTT. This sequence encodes CASSVEGLFANQPQHF.

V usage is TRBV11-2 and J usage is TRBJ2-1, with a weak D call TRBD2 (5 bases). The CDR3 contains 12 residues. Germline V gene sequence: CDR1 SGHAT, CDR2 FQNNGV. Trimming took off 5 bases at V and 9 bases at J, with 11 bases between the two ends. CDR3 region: CASSPLRAEQFF. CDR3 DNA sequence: TGTGCCAGCAGCCCCCTGAGGGCTGAGCAGTTCTTC.

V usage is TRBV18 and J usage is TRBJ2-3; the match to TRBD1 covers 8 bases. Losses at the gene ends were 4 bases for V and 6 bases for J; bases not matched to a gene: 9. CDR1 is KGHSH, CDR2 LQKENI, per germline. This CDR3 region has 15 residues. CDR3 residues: CASSRGQGSGDTQYF. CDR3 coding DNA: TGTGCCAGCTCACGCGGACAGGGATCAGGGGATACGCAGTATTTT.

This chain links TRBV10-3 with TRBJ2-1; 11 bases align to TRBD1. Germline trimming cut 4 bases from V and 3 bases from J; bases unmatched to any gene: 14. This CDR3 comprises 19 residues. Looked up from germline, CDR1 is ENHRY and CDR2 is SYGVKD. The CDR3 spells CAISGTGGVRSSNYNEQFF. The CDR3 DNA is TGTGCCATCAGTGGGACAGGGGGCGTCCGGTCTTCCAACTACAATGAGCAGTTCTTC.

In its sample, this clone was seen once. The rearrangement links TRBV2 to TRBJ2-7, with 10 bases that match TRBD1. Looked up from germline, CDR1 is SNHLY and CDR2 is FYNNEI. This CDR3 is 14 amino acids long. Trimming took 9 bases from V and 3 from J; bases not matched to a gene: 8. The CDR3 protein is CASSRDRGIYEQYF. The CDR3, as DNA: TGTGCCAGTTCCCGGGACAGGGGTATCTACGAGCAGTACTTC.

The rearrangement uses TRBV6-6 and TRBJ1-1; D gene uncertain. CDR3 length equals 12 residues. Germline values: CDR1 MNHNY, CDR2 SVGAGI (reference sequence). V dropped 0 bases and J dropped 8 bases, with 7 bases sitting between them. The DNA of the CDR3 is TGTGCCAGCAGTTACTCGGAGATCGAAGCTTTCTTT. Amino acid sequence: CASSYSEIEAFF.

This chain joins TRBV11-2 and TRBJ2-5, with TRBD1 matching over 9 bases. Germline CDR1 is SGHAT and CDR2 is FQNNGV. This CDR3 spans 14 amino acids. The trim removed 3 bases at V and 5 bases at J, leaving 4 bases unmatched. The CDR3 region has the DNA TGTGCCAGCAGCTTCAACAGGGGGCGGGAGACCCAGTACTTC. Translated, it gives CASSFNRGRETQYF.

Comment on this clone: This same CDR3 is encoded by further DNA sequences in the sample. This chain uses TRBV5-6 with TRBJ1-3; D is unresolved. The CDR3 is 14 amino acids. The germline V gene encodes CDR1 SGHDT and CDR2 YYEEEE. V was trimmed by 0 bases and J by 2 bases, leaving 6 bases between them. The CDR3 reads CASSLVAAGNTIYF. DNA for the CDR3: TGTGCCAGCAGCTTGGTGGCAGCTGGAAACACCATATATTTT.

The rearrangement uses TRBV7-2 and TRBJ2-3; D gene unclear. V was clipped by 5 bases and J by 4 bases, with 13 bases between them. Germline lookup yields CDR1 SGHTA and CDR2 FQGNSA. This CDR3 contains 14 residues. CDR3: CASSPKGWADTQYF. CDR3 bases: TGTGCCAGCAGCCCAAAGGGTTGGGCAGATACGCAGTATTTT.

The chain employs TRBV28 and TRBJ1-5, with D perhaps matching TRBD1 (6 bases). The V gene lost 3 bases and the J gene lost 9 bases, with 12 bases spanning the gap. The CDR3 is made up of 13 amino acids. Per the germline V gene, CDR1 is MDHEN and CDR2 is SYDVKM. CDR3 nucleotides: TGTGCCAGCAGTTTTCGGGACAAGGGGCCCCAGCATTTT. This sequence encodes CASSFRDKGPQHF.

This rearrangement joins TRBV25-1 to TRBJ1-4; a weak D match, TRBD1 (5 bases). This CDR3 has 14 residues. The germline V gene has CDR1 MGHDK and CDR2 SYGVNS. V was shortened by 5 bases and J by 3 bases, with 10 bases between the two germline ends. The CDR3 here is CASSLRGPNEKLFF. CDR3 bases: TGTGCCAGCAGTCTAAGGGGCCCTAATGAAAAACTGTTTTTT. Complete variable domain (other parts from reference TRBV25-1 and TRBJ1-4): EADIYQTPRYLVIGTGKKITLECSQTMGHDKMYWYQQDPGMELHLIHYSYGVNSTEKGDLSSESTVSRIRTEHFPLTLESARPSHTSQYLCASSLRGPNEKLFFGSGTQLSVL.

DNA for the CDR3: TGTGCCAGCAGTGAAGTCGACGCGAGACCGGGCAGGCGTGTGAGGGAGCTGTTTTTT. Translated: CASSEVDARPGRRVRELFF. The chain couples TRBV2 to TRBJ2-2, with D uncertain. V was cut by 1 base and J by 9 bases, with 27 bases left in between. This CDR3 spans 19 amino acids. Germline V gene data show CDR1 as SNHLY and CDR2 as FYNNEI.

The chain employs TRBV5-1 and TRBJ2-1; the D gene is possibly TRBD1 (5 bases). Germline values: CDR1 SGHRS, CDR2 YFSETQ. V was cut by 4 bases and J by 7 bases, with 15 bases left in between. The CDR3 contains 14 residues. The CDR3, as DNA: TGCGCCAGCAGCAGCAATGCAGGGTTGAATGAGCAGTTCTTC. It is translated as CASSSNAGLNEQFF.

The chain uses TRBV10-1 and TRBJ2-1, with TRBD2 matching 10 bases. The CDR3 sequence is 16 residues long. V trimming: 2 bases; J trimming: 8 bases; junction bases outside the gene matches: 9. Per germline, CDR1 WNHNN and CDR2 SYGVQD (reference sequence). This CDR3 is CASSEGLAARIDEQFF. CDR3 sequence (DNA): TGCGCCAGCAGTGAGGGACTAGCGGCGCGCATCGATGAGCAGTTCTTC.

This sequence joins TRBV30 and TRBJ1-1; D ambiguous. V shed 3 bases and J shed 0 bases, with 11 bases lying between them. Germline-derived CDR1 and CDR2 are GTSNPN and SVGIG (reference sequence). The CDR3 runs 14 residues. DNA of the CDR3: TGTGCCTGGAGGTTCATGACCTTGAACACTGAAGCTTTCTTT. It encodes CAWRFMTLNTEAFF.

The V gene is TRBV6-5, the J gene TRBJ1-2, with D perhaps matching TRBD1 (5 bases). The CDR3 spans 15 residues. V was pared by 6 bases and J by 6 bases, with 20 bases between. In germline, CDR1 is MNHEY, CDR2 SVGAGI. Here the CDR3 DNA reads TGTGCCAGCAGCTCGGACATAAGCGGGGGTAATGGCTACACCTTC. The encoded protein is CASSSDISGGNGYTF.

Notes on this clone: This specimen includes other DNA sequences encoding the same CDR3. The CDR3 region is CASSEQGGYGYTF. DNA of the CDR3: TGTGCCAGCAGTGAACAAGGGGGGTATGGCTACACCTTC. This chain links TRBV2 with TRBJ1-2; tentatively, D is TRBD1 (6 bases). CDR1 is SNHLY and CDR2 is FYNNEI in the germline V gene. V lost 2 bases to trimming and J lost 5 bases, with 9 bases between them. The CDR3 has 13 amino acids.

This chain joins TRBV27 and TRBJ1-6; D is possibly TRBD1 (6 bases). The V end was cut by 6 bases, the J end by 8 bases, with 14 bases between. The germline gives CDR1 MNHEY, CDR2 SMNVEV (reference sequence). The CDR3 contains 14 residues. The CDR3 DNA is TGTGCCAGCAGAACAGCATCAGGGGATTCACCCCTCCACTTT. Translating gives CASRTASGDSPLHF.

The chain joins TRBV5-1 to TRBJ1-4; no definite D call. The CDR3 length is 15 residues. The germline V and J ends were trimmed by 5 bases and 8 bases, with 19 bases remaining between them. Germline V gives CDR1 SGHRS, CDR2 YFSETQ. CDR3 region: CASRPVGSYEEKLFF. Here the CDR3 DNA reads TGCGCCAGCAGACCTGTTGGCTCGTATGAGGAAAAACTGTTTTTT.

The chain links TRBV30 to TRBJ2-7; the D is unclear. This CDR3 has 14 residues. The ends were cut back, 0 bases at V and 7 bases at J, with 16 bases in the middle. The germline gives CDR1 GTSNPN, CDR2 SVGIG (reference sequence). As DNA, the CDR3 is TGTGCCTGGAGTGTACTGCGTGGGCGAGGTGAGCAGTACTTC. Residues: CAWSVLRGRGEQYF. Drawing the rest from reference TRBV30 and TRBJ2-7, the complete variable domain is SQTIHQWPATLVQPVGSPLSLECTVEGTSNPNLYWYRQAAGRGLQLLFYSVGIGQISSEVPQNLSASRPQDRQFILSSKKLLLSDSGFYLCAWSVLRGRGEQYFGPGTRLTVT.

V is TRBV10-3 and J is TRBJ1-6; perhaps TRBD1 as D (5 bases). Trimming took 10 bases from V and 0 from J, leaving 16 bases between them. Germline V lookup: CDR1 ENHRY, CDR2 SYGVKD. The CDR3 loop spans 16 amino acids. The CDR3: CATRDGPSSYNSPLHF. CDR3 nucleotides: TGTGCCACCCGGGACGGCCCGAGCTCCTATAATTCACCCCTCCACTTT.

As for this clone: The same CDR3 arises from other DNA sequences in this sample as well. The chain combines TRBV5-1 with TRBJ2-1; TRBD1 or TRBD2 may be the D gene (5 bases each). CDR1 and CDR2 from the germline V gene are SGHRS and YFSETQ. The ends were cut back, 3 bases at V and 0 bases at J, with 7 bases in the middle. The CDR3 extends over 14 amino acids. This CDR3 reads CASSSGSSYNEQFF. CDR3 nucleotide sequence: TGCGCCAGCAGCTCAGGGAGCTCCTACAATGAGCAGTTCTTC.

CDR3 sequence reads: CASSLSGRENQPQHF. The CDR3 DNA follows: TGTGCCAGCAGCCTCTCAGGCAGGGAGAATCAGCCCCAGCATTTT. V and J are TRBV11-2 and TRBJ1-5; maybe TRBD1 (5 bases). This CDR3 has 15 residues. Trimming removed 5 bases from V and 4 bases from J, with 15 bases in between. Per germline, CDR1 SGHAT and CDR2 FQNNGV.

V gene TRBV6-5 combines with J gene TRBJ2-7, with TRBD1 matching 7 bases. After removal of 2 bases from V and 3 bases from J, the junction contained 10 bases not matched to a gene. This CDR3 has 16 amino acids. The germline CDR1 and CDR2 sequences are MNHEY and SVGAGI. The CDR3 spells CASSYQGQTPSYEQYF. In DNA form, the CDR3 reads TGTGCCAGCAGTTACCAGGGACAGACGCCCAGCTACGAGCAGTACTTC.

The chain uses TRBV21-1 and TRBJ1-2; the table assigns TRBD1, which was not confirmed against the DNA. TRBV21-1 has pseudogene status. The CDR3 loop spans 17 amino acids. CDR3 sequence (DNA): TGTGCCAGCAGCCCTCGACAGGGTCGGAAGGTACACTATGGCTACACCTTC. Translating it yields CASSPRQGRKVHYGYTF.

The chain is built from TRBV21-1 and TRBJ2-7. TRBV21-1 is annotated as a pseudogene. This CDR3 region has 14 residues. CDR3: CASRLGPSSYEQYF. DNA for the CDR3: TGTGCCAGCAGACTCGGACCAAGCTCCTACGAGCAGTACTTC.

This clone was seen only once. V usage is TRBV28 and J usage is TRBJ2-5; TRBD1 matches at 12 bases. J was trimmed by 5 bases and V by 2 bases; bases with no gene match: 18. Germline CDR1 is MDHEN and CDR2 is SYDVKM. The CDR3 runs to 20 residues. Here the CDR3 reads CASSLLDFRDRGRREETQYF. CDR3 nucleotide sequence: TGTGCCAGCAGTTTACTAGATTTTCGGGACAGGGGGCGCCGGGAGGAGACCCAGTACTTC.